The 30 T cell receptor beta chains below come from one sample, sequenced in a study of T cells in Graves' hyperthyroidism and ophthalmopathy. Regions amplified from RNA transcripts were the TCR beta CDR3 regions. The HTBI primer set was used in a first-round RT-PCR of the TCR CDR3. TCRdb processed the multiplex PCR reads anew with MiXCR; each CDR3 protein has one entry. The table records about 260,000 distinct CDR3 sequences, around 15% of them present only once. The sample comprised blood. These receptors were collected from a woman aged 18-35 years with Graves' ophthalmopathy.

V gene TRBV6-2 or TRBV6-3 combines with J gene TRBJ2-1, with TRBD2 matching 11 bases. This CDR3 comprises 15 residues. V lost 5 bases, J lost 5 bases, and 5 bases stayed unmatched. Per germline, CDR1 MNHEY and CDR2 SVGEGT. The CDR3 region is CASSLLAGAHNEQFF. The CDR3 DNA follows: TGTGCCAGCAGTCTACTAGCGGGAGCCCACAATGAGCAGTTCTTC.

This clonotype has just a few counts. The chain's CDR3 is CSARRSDSPSTDTQYF. CDR3 nucleotides: TGCAGTGCTAGACGCTCTGACAGCCCTAGCACAGATACGCAGTATTTT. The genes are TRBV20-1 and TRBJ2-3; D is perhaps TRBD1 (5 bases). V was trimmed by 2 bases and J by 0 bases, leaving 15 bases between them. The CDR3 spans 16 residues. Germline CDR1 reads DFQATT; CDR2 reads SNEGSKA (reference sequence).

As to this clonotype: A much larger clone differs from this one at a single base, so this may be a read error. The chain is built from TRBV5-1 and TRBJ1-1; 9 nucleotides align to TRBD1. After removal of 4 bases from V and 4 bases from J, the junction contained 5 bases not matched to a gene. Germline V gene sequence: CDR1 SGHRS, CDR2 YFSETQ. The CDR3 sequence is 14 residues long. CDR3 sequence: CASSMGDRATEAFF. In nucleotides, the CDR3 is TGCGCCAGCAGCATGGGGGACAGGGCCACTGAAGCTTTCTTT.

There are many counts of this clonotype. The chain joins TRBV2 to TRBJ2-7; D ambiguous. Germline V gives CDR1 SNHLY, CDR2 FYNNEI. V lost 2 bases to trimming and J lost 4 bases, with 6 bases between them. CDR3 length equals 12 residues. CDR3 protein: CASSELVYEQYF. CDR3 nucleotides: TGTGCCAGCAGTGAATTGGTGTACGAGCAGTACTTC.

V is TRBV6-1 and J is TRBJ2-6; 8 bases line up with TRBD1. The CDR3 runs 18 residues. V lost 10 bases to trimming and J lost 2 bases; unmatched junction nucleotides: 16. Germline V gene sequence: CDR1 MNHNS, CDR2 SASEGT. CDR3 bases: TGTGCCACCACAGCGCGGGCAGGGGGCGGTGCTGGGGCCAACGTCCTGACTTTC. It specifies CATTARAGGGAGANVLTF.

Many counts were recorded for this clonotype. The V call is TRBV5-1, the J call TRBJ1-6; TRBD1 might be the D (6 bases). Looked up from germline, CDR1 is SGHRS and CDR2 is YFSETQ. The V end lost 0 bases, the J end lost 7 bases, and 14 bases lay between the germline ends. This CDR3 region has 16 residues. CDR3 residues: CASSLAGGSGNSPLHF. The CDR3 nucleotides are TGCGCCAGCAGCTTGGCTGGGGGCTCTGGGAATTCACCCCTCCACTTT.

This clonotype was counted ten times or more. This chain joins TRBV19 and TRBJ2-7; 8 bases agree with TRBD2. The CDR3 sequence is 14 residues long. The J segment lost 2 bases and the V segment lost 3 bases, leaving 3 bases of the junction unmatched. Germline V gene sequence: CDR1 LNHDA, CDR2 SQIVND (reference sequence). The CDR3 is CASSISLAAYEQYF. CDR3 nucleotide sequence: TGTGCCAGTAGTATCTCACTAGCGGCCTACGAGCAGTACTTC.

This clonotype was recorded once. Here the CDR3 reads CAWSRGGSYNEQFF. The CDR3 DNA sequence: TGTGCCTGGAGTCGCGGGGGATCCTACAATGAGCAGTTCTTC. The rearrangement uses TRBV30 and TRBJ2-1; 7 nucleotides agree with TRBD2. V lost 2 bases and J lost 1; bases outside the gene matches: 2. CDR1 is GTSNPN, CDR2 SVGIG, per germline (reference sequence). This CDR3 is built from 14 residues.

This clonotype was seen repeatedly, ten times or more. The J gene is TRBJ1-6, the V gene TRBV11-2; tentative D call: TRBD1 (6 bases). Trimming cost V 6 bases and J 10 bases, with 16 bases left between them. CDR1 and CDR2 (germline): SGHAT, FQNNGV. The length of the CDR3 is 14 residues. In DNA form, the CDR3 reads TGTGCCAGCAGAATCTCGGGACAAGTCTCACCCCTCCACTTT. Translating gives CASRISGQVSPLHF.

This clonotype has at least ten counts. The V call is TRBV6-1, the J call TRBJ2-1; maybe TRBD2 (6 bases). V was shortened by 6 bases and J by 9 bases, with 12 bases between the two germline ends. In germline, CDR1 is MNHNS, CDR2 SASEGT. The CDR3 length is 12 residues. The CDR3 sequence: CASRGGRTEQFF. The CDR3 nucleotides are TGTGCCAGCAGGGGGGGACGGACTGAGCAGTTCTTC.

In this sample, this clonotype turned up many times. This chain links TRBV2 with TRBJ2-6; D may be TRBD2 (6 bases). The CDR3 totals 15 residues. The V gene lost 5 bases and the J gene lost 4 bases, with 12 bases spanning the gap. CDR1 is SNHLY, CDR2 FYNNEI, per germline. In DNA, the CDR3 is TGTGCCAGCAGTCTCACAGGAGGGGGGGCCAACGTCCTGACTTTC. This sequence encodes CASSLTGGGANVLTF.

This clonotype was detected many times. The rearrangement uses TRBV27 and TRBJ1-5; no definite D call. CDR1 MNHEY and CDR2 SMNVEV come from the germline V gene (reference sequence). The CDR3 length is 14 residues. V lost 6 bases, J lost 2 bases, and 11 bases lay in between. The CDR3 spells CASSRANGNQPQHF. The DNA of the CDR3 is TGTGCCAGCAGCCGAGCTAATGGCAATCAGCCCCAGCATTTT.

Ten or more counts support this clonotype. V and J are TRBV3-1 and TRBJ1-5; possibly TRBD1 for D (5 bases). The CDR3 length is 12 residues. Germline-derived CDR1 and CDR2 are LGHDT and YNNKEL (reference sequence). The V end lost 4 bases, the J end lost 7 bases, and 8 bases lay between the germline ends. CDR3 nucleotide sequence: TGTGCCAGCAGCCGGGGGGGGCAGCCCCAGCATTTT. It is translated as CASSRGGQPQHF.

This clonotype was found many times. V usage is TRBV6-1 and J usage is TRBJ1-2, with D perhaps matching TRBD1 (5 bases). CDR3 length: 16 residues. V lost 0 bases and J 2 bases, leaving 13 bases between the germline ends. Per the germline V gene, CDR1 is MNHNS and CDR2 is SASEGT. CDR3 sequence: CASSEAETWTNYGYTF. The CDR3 DNA is TGTGCCAGCAGTGAAGCTGAGACATGGACAAACTATGGCTACACCTTC.

At least ten counts were recorded for this clonotype. The rearrangement uses TRBV18 and TRBJ1-1; D is perhaps TRBD1 (6 bases). The germline V gene has CDR1 KGHSH and CDR2 LQKENI. The CDR3 is 16 amino acids. V was pared by 0 bases and J by 4 bases, with 15 bases between. CDR3 DNA: TGTGCCAGCTCACCACCCAGGGGCAATTGGGTCACTGAAGCTTTCTTT. The encoded protein is CASSPPRGNWVTEAFF.

This clonotype came up many times. The rearrangement links TRBV7-2 to TRBJ2-7, with D unclear. V was shortened by 5 bases and J by 4 bases, with 12 bases between the two germline ends. The CDR3 covers 13 residues. The germline gives CDR1 SGHTA, CDR2 FQGNSA. CDR3 sequence: CASSLGPIYEQYF. As DNA, the CDR3 is TGTGCCAGCAGCCTCGGACCGATATACGAGCAGTACTTC.

This clonotype was counted many times. V usage is TRBV9 and J usage is TRBJ2-1; the D is unclear. The V gene's germline CDR1 is SGDLS and CDR2 YYNGEE. The CDR3 is 14 amino acids. Trimming stripped 0 bases from V and 5 bases from J, with 9 bases between. CDR3: CASSVGLDDNEQFF. In DNA form, the CDR3 reads TGTGCCAGCAGCGTAGGACTGGACGACAATGAGCAGTTCTTC.

This clonotype was found many times. This chain connects TRBV6-1 to TRBJ2-5; D is ambiguous. The V end lost 6 bases, the J end lost 2 bases, and 13 bases lay between the germline ends. Germline loops: CDR1 MNHNS, CDR2 SASEGT. This CDR3 region has 14 residues. CDR3 DNA: TGTGCCAGCAGCCTCCCCTGGGGTCAAGAGACCCAGTACTTC. It specifies CASSLPWGQETQYF.

The sample holds many counts of this clonotype. J is TRBJ1-1 and V is TRBV30; D gene unclear. The CDR3 contains 14 residues. V was cut by 3 bases and J by 2 bases, with 13 bases left in between. The germline CDR1 and CDR2 sequences are GTSNPN and SVGIG (reference sequence). CDR3 loop: CAWRTSVPNTEAFF. The CDR3 bases are TGTGCCTGGAGGACAAGCGTCCCAAACACTGAAGCTTTCTTT.

This clonotype was counted many times. The chain combines TRBV27 with TRBJ2-3, with D perhaps TRBD1 (6 bases). V shed 2 bases and J shed 7 bases, with 13 bases lying between them. The CDR3 runs to 14 residues. Germline V CDR1 and CDR2: MNHEY, SMNVEV (reference sequence). The CDR3 protein is CASSLVQGGHTQYF. CDR3 in DNA: TGTGCCAGCAGTTTAGTACAGGGTGGGCATACGCAGTATTTT.

This clonotype showed up many times. J is TRBJ2-3 and V is TRBV18; perhaps D is TRBD1 or TRBD2 (6 bases each). The CDR3 loop spans 16 amino acids. Trimming removed 1 base from V and 4 bases from J, with 15 bases in between. Germline CDR1 is KGHSH and CDR2 is LQKENI. The CDR3 coding sequence is TGTGCCAGCTCACCACGCTCCAGGGGAGGTTCAGATACGCAGTATTTT. Encoded protein: CASSPRSRGGSDTQYF.

This clonotype has ten or more counts. The chain links TRBV6-1 to TRBJ2-1, with a possible D match to TRBD2 (7 bases). In germline, CDR1 is MNHNS, CDR2 SASEGT. Trimming pared 6 bases from V and 3 bases from J, leaving 15 bases between. CDR3 size: 15 residues. CDR3 amino acids: CASSGGPVGYNEQFF. The CDR3 DNA follows: TGTGCCAGCAGCGGGGGGCCGGTTGGCTACAATGAGCAGTTCTTC.

This clonotype appeared many times. Here the CDR3 reads CASSEGQGKGTEQYF. The CDR3 nucleotides are TGTGCCAGCAGCGAAGGACAGGGAAAAGGTACCGAGCAGTACTTC. The J gene is TRBJ2-7, the V gene TRBV7-2; 8 positions agree with TRBD1. Germline loops: CDR1 SGHTA, CDR2 FQGNSA. The CDR3 runs 15 residues. Losses at the gene ends were 5 bases for V and 6 bases for J; bases not matched to a gene: 12.

This clonotype appeared many times. This chain links TRBV10-2 with TRBJ1-2; D gene ambiguous. Germline V lookup: CDR1 WSHSY, CDR2 SAAADI. This CDR3 contains 17 residues. The germline V and J ends were trimmed by 6 bases and 0 bases, with 20 bases remaining between them. The CDR3 DNA reads as TGCGCCAGCAGAAAAACACCACTCGACGGAGCTAACTATGGCTACACCTTC. Amino acid sequence: CASRKTPLDGANYGYTF.

In this sample, this clonotype turned up many times. The V and J genes are TRBV6-5 and TRBJ2-1; 11 nucleotides line up with TRBD1. This CDR3 is 16 amino acids long. J gave up 8 bases and V 0 bases, and 6 bases lay outside the gene matches. Germline V lookup: CDR1 MNHEY, CDR2 SVGAGI. The chain's CDR3 is CASSYSSGTGGDEQFF. In nucleotides, the CDR3 is TGTGCCAGCAGTTACTCATCCGGGACAGGGGGGGATGAGCAGTTCTTC.

This clonotype was recorded at least ten times. The rearrangement uses TRBV6-1 and TRBJ1-1; no clear D. There are 12 residues in the CDR3. Between the trimmed V and J ends, which lost 5 bases and 5 bases, there was a span of 9 bases. The germline gives CDR1 MNHNS, CDR2 SASEGT. The CDR3 protein is CASSTLRTEAFF. In DNA form, the CDR3 reads TGTGCCAGCAGTACCTTAAGAACTGAAGCTTTCTTT.

In its sample, this clonotype was seen many times. The rearrangement links TRBV29-1 to TRBJ2-3, with 10 bases lining up with TRBD2. The CDR3 covers 16 residues. Losses at the gene ends were 6 bases for V and 2 bases for J; bases not matched to a gene: 11. Germline V gives CDR1 SQVTM, CDR2 ANQGSEA. The CDR3 protein is CSVGTGLAANTDTQYF. The CDR3 DNA reads as TGCAGCGTGGGAACCGGACTAGCGGCAAACACAGATACGCAGTATTTT.

This clonotype was found many times. This sequence joins TRBV7-2 and TRBJ2-1; 15 bases are shared with TRBD2. The CDR3 covers 21 residues. CDR1 is SGHTA and CDR2 is FQGNSA in the germline V gene. The V and J ends lost 1 base and 2 bases, in that order; junction bases with no gene match: 12. CDR3 bases: TGTGCCAGCAGCTTAGGAGTGCCGGGGACTAGCGGGGGGTCCGCCTACAATGAGCAGTTCTTC. Translation gives CASSLGVPGTSGGSAYNEQFF. The full variable domain, completed using reference TRBV7-2 and TRBJ2-1, is GAGVSQSPSNKVTEKGKDVELRCDPISGHTALYWYRQSLGQGLEFLIYFQGNSAPDKSGLPSDRFSAERTGGSVSTLTIQRTQQEDSAVYLCASSLGVPGTSGGSAYNEQFFGPGTRLTVL.

This clonotype was counted at least ten times. The gene calls are TRBV12-3 or TRBV12-4 and TRBJ1-1, with TRBD1 matching 10 bases. The length of the CDR3 is 15 residues. The V and J ends lost 7 bases and 6 bases, in that order; junction bases with no gene match: 11. CDR3 region: CASIDRGLAAAEAFF. DNA for the CDR3: TGTGCCAGCATCGACAGGGGGCTCGCCGCGGCTGAAGCTTTCTTT.

This clonotype was seen ten or more times. The gene calls are TRBV9 and TRBJ2-5; 10 bases line up with TRBD2. V shed 4 bases, J shed 2 bases, and the junction held 8 bases outside the gene matches. CDR3 length: 16 amino acids. Germline V gives CDR1 SGDLS, CDR2 YYNGEE. The CDR3 loop reads CASSPSSGGPQETQYF. CDR3 sequence (DNA): TGTGCCAGCAGCCCCTCTAGCGGGGGCCCTCAAGAGACCCAGTACTTC.